The present T cell receptor beta chain was sequenced within a study of tumor and adjacent non-tumor tissue in lung cancer. The overall study: The patients, around 10 men and 5 or 6 women, were about 31 to 76 with stage I to III disease. Study-level results: In normal lung, the top 100 clones were significantly more dominant than in tumor. Compared with tumor, normal lung showed significantly lower TCR diversity.

In this sample, this clonotype is medium-sized. Its antigen is not known. The template was RNA from unsorted bulk tissue. Between August and November 2014, newly diagnosed, chemotherapy-naive lung cancer patients underwent thoracic surgery in China. Germline V gene lookup returns CDR1 SEHNR and CDR2 FQNEAQ (reference sequence). The V end lost 3 bases, the J end lost 2 bases, and 8 bases lay between the germline ends. The CDR3 spans 14 residues. A modified ARM-PCR protocol with three rounds of nested PCR amplified TCRbeta. From the multiplex PCR reads, TCRdb called clonotypes with MiXCR, one entry per CDR3 protein. The table has fewer than 80,000 distinct CDR3 sequences, under 70% seen once; the top ten hold 10% to 15%.

This sequence was found in a woman in her 70s with non-small cell lung cancer. The sample was lung tumor tissue. The chain links TRBV7-9 to TRBJ1-3; possible D gene TRBD1, 6 bases. The CDR3 loop is CASSFNRAGNTIYF. The CDR3 DNA reads TGTGCCAGCAGCTTTAACAGGGCTGGAAACACCATATATTTT.